This T cell receptor (beta chain) is drawn from a study of CD8+ T cells in alopecia areata. Study-wide background: Those treated were given oral tofacitinib at 5 to 10 mg twice daily.

The authors extracted RNA and reverse transcribed it into cDNA as the sequencing template. Profiled with immunoSEQ multiplex PCR; TCRdb holds only in-frame clones, not every one. The sample carries roughly 250,000 clones, around 67% recorded once. V gave up 4 bases and J gave up 3 bases, with 13 bases separating them. This CDR3 has 13 amino acids. CDR1 is GTSNPN and CDR2 is SVGIG in the germline V gene (reference sequence). The chain employs TRBV30 and TRBJ2-7; D uncertain. The source material was CD4+ T cells sorted from blood, sampled at week 0. The TCR sequence derives from a human donor with alopecia areata. In DNA form, the CDR3 reads TGTGCCTGGACTCCCCCGGTTCGCTACGAGCAGTACTTC. Its translation is CAWTPPVRYEQYF.